Presented here are 13 T cell receptor beta chains from one specimen sequenced in a study of T cells in Graves' hyperthyroidism and ophthalmopathy. The investigators amplified TCR beta CDR3 regions from RNA transcripts. A first-round RT-PCR of the TCR CDR3 used the HTBI primer set. TCRdb recomputed calls from the multiplex PCR reads with MiXCR, one row per CDR3 protein. The sample holds around 480,000 distinct CDR3 sequences, roughly an eighth seen once. The sequenced sample was blood. Receptors were obtained from a woman younger than 35 with Graves' hyperthyroidism.

The V gene is TRBV19, the J gene TRBJ2-1; D may be TRBD1 or TRBD2 (5 bases each). The CDR3 length is 16 residues. Germline loops: CDR1 LNHDA, CDR2 SQIVND (reference sequence). V was cut by 6 bases and J by 1 base, with 16 bases left in between. Here the CDR3 reads CASRAGTEASYNEQFF. In nucleotides, the CDR3 is TGTGCCAGTAGGGCTGGGACCGAAGCATCCTACAATGAGCAGTTCTTC.

This clonotype came up many times. The chain has TRBV2 and TRBJ2-2; unclear D gene. This CDR3 is 14 amino acids long. Per the germline V gene, CDR1 is SNHLY and CDR2 is FYNNEI. V lost 3 bases and J lost 6, with 11 bases in between. The CDR3 protein is CASSDGLSPGELFF. CDR3 bases: TGTGCCAGCAGTGACGGCTTGAGTCCCGGGGAGCTGTTTTTT.

This chain uses TRBV7-3 with TRBJ2-1, with D perhaps TRBD2 (6 bases). This CDR3 comprises 15 residues. The germline V gene encodes CDR1 SGHTA and CDR2 FQGTGA. V lost 3 bases and J 8 bases, leaving 17 bases between the germline ends. CDR3 region: CASSFGRERFYEQFF. The CDR3 region has the DNA TGTGCCAGCAGCTTCGGACGGGAGAGGTTCTATGAGCAGTTCTTC.

This clonotype was counted many times. J is TRBJ2-7 and V is TRBV19; TRBD1 agrees at 10 bases. The CDR3 is 13 residues long. Losses at the gene ends were 5 bases for V and 7 bases for J; bases not matched to a gene: 5. Germline V gene lookup returns CDR1 LNHDA and CDR2 SQIVND (reference sequence). DNA for the CDR3: TGTGCCAGTAGTCGGGACAGGGGTGGAGAGCAGTACTTC. This codes for CASSRDRGGEQYF.

The sample holds many counts of this clonotype. This chain connects TRBV3-1 to TRBJ2-1, with TRBD2 matching over 9 bases. CDR1 is LGHDT, CDR2 YNNKEL, per germline (reference sequence). J was trimmed by 6 bases and V by 5 bases; bases with no gene match: 11. The CDR3 has 16 residues. The DNA for the CDR3 is TGTGCCAGCAGCAAGAACGCGGGACTAGCTACCAATGAGCAGTTCTTC. It is translated as CASSKNAGLATNEQFF.

This clonotype was picked up many times. The genes are TRBV27 and TRBJ1-5; TRBD1 matches 11 bases. CDR3 length: 16 residues. J was trimmed by 4 bases and V by 5 bases; bases with no gene match: 7. The germline V gene has CDR1 MNHEY and CDR2 SMNVEV (reference sequence). The CDR3 bases are TGTGCCAGCAGTCGGACAGGGGGCAGGGGGAATCAGCCCCAGCATTTT. Residues: CASSRTGGRGNQPQHF.

In its sample, this clonotype was seen many times. V gene TRBV5-1 combines with J gene TRBJ2-2; D perhaps matches TRBD1 (6 bases). Per germline, CDR1 SGHRS and CDR2 YFSETQ. The CDR3 runs 15 residues. V was shortened by 4 bases and J by 4 bases, with 14 bases between the two germline ends. CDR3 nucleotide sequence: TGCGCCAGCAGCCCCTCTGCAGGGGCCACCGGGGAGCTGTTTTTT. Translated, it gives CASSPSAGATGELFF.

J is TRBJ2-7 and V is TRBV19, with D uncertain. This CDR3 spans 11 amino acids. Germline loops: CDR1 LNHDA, CDR2 SQIVND (reference sequence). V shed 3 bases and J shed 4 bases, with 4 bases lying between them. CDR3 nucleotides: TGTGCCAGTAGTATGGGTTACGAGCAGTACTTC. As protein: CASSMGYEQYF.

This clonotype turned up a few times. V is TRBV7-2 and J is TRBJ2-5, with D uncertain. The germline gives CDR1 SGHTA, CDR2 FQGNSA. Trimming cost V 3 bases and J 5 bases, with 10 bases left between them. The CDR3 totals 13 residues. The CDR3 is CASSFFRYETQYF. CDR3 nucleotides: TGTGCCAGCAGCTTTTTCCGGTATGAGACCCAGTACTTC.

This clonotype turned up a few times. The rearrangement links TRBV11-3 to TRBJ2-1; D unclear. Germline assignment: CDR1 SGHNT and CDR2 YENEEA. Trimming left V 3 bases short and J 4 bases short, with 7 bases between. The CDR3 runs 13 residues. The CDR3 DNA is TGTGCCAGCAGCTTGGACCAATACAATGAGCAGTTCTTC. Translation: CASSLDQYNEQFF.

The chain combines TRBV11-3 with TRBJ2-1; TRBD2 aligns across 7 bases. This CDR3 region has 15 residues. The V and J ends lost 3 bases and 5 bases, in that order; junction bases with no gene match: 7. Germline lookup yields CDR1 SGHNT and CDR2 YENEEA. CDR3 protein: CASSLTGTTDNEQFF. The DNA for the CDR3 is TGTGCCAGCAGCTTGACCGGGACTACTGACAATGAGCAGTTCTTC.

There are many counts of this clonotype. The chain links TRBV2 to TRBJ1-6, with D possibly being TRBD1 (6 bases). CDR1 and CDR2 from the germline V gene are SNHLY and FYNNEI. V was cut by 2 bases and J by 7 bases, with 12 bases left in between. The CDR3 extends over 15 amino acids. The CDR3 DNA is TGTGCCAGCAGTGAACGGGGGGGCGGGAATTCACCCCTCCACTTT. Its protein product is CASSERGGGNSPLHF.

This clonotype was seen ten or more times. The chain carries TRBV27 and TRBJ2-4; perhaps D is TRBD1 or TRBD2 (5 bases each). The germline V gene encodes CDR1 MNHEY and CDR2 SMNVEV (reference sequence). Trimming took off 8 bases at V and 5 bases at J, with 19 bases between the two ends. The CDR3 runs 15 residues. CDR3 amino acids: CASWEIGRGENIQYF. Written as DNA, the CDR3 is TGTGCCAGCTGGGAAATAGGGCGAGGGGAAAACATTCAGTACTTC.